Listed here are 12 T cell receptor beta chains from one sample, sequenced in a study of cytomegalovirus exposure and HLA in healthy donors. Primers: 60 Vbeta forward and 13 Jbeta reverse. Sequencing was performed with immunoSEQ multiplex PCR; in TCRdb, only in-frame clones are kept and a portion is missing. Here the sample spans fewer than 250,000 clones, 75% to 80% being singletons. Material for sequencing was PBMCs. The receptors come from a male donor in good health and CMV-seronegative.

The V and J genes are TRBV5-1 and TRBJ1-2; 9 bases align to TRBD1. Germline lookup yields CDR1 SGHRS and CDR2 YFSETQ. V gave up 4 bases and J gave up 8 bases; unmatched junction bases: 6. The CDR3 runs 13 residues. CDR3 coding DNA: TGCGCCAGCAGCCCCGGGACAGGGTTCGGCTACACCTTC. It specifies CASSPGTGFGYTF. The variable domain in full, completed from reference TRBV5-1 and TRBJ1-2, reads KAGVTQTPRYLIKTRGQQVTLSCSPISGHRSVSWYQQTPGQGLQFLFEYFSETQRNKGNFPGRFSGRQFSNSRSEMNVSTLELGDSALYLCASSPGTGFGYTFGSGTRLTVV.

The rearrangement links TRBV21-1 to TRBJ2-1; TRBD1 is taken as the D call from the table, unchecked against the DNA. TRBV21-1 is noted as a pseudogene. The CDR3 consists of 18 residues. As DNA, the CDR3 is TGTGCCAGCAACATGGCAGGGTTGGGGTATAGGGAATTCAATGAGCAGTTCTTC. As protein: CASNMAGLGYREFNEQFF.

This clone has just one count. The J gene is TRBJ2-1, the V gene TRBV7-2; 11 nucleotides match TRBD2. CDR1 is SGHTA and CDR2 is FQGNSA in the germline V gene. V trimming: 5 bases; J trimming: 3 bases; junction bases outside the gene matches: 6. This CDR3 comprises 16 residues. The CDR3 region has the DNA TGTGCCAGCAGCGCGACTAGCGGGGATGACTACAATGAGCAGTTCTTC. Its protein product is CASSATSGDDYNEQFF.

The V call is TRBV19, the J call TRBJ2-7; 8 bases agree with TRBD1. With 3 bases clipped from V and 2 bases from J, the junction kept 3 bases outside the gene matches. The CDR3 loop spans 14 amino acids. Germline-derived CDR1 and CDR2 are LNHDA and SQIVND (reference sequence). The CDR3: CASSMGTGTYEQYF. CDR3 DNA sequence: TGTGCCAGTAGTATGGGGACAGGAACCTACGAGCAGTACTTC.

This clone was counted a few times. The chain uses TRBV4-3 and TRBJ1-5, with D maybe TRBD1 (5 bases). Germline CDR1 is LGHNA and CDR2 is YSLEER. The CDR3 runs to 16 residues. V lost 0 bases to trimming and J lost 5 bases, with 14 bases between them. CDR3 protein: CASSQDLFDRDQPQHF. The CDR3 region has the DNA TGCGCCAGCAGCCAAGACTTGTTCGACAGAGATCAGCCCCAGCATTTT.

For this clone: The junction differs from germline at one of its ends, possibly a read error. This chain links TRBV7-9 with TRBJ1-1; D gene uncertain. CDR1 is SEHNR, CDR2 FQNEAQ, per germline (reference sequence). The CDR3 is 12 amino acids. This CDR3 reads CSSSVDYTEAFF. The DNA of the CDR3 is TGTTCCAGCAGCGTGGACTACACTGAAGCTTTCTTT.

The chain recombines TRBV9 with TRBJ2-2, with TRBD1 identical over 9 bases. The germline gives CDR1 SGDLS, CDR2 YYNGEE. This CDR3 has 15 residues. After removal of 4 bases from V and 6 bases from J, the junction contained 7 bases not matched to a gene. CDR3 residues: CASSTLQGAAGELFF. CDR3 DNA: TGTGCCAGCAGCACCCTACAGGGGGCGGCCGGGGAGCTGTTTTTT.

The chain has TRBV30 and TRBJ1-1; TRBD1 might be the D (6 bases). The germline CDR1 and CDR2 sequences are GTSNPN and SVGIG (reference sequence). V was clipped by 4 bases and J by 2 bases, with 14 bases between them. The CDR3 totals 14 residues. The CDR3 loop is CAWTRGQTNTEAFF. In nucleotides, the CDR3 is TGTGCCTGGACCAGAGGACAGACAAACACTGAAGCTTTCTTT. The whole variable domain, remainder taken from reference TRBV30 and TRBJ1-1, is SQTIHQWPATLVQPVGSPLSLECTVEGTSNPNLYWYRQAAGRGLQLLFYSVGIGQISSEVPQNLSASRPQDRQFILSSKKLLLSDSGFYLCAWTRGQTNTEAFFGQGTRLTVV.

The rearrangement uses TRBV5-5 and TRBJ1-1, with D perhaps TRBD1 (5 bases). The CDR3 sequence is 14 residues long. Between the trimmed V and J ends, which lost 6 bases and 1 base, there was a span of 13 bases. Germline values: CDR1 SGHKS, CDR2 YYEKEE (reference sequence). The CDR3 region is CASTNWQGNTEAFF. For the CDR3, the DNA is TGTGCCAGCACCAACTGGCAGGGGAACACTGAAGCTTTCTTT.

The rearrangement links TRBV27 to TRBJ1-4; a weak D match, TRBD1 (6 bases). Germline values: CDR1 MNHEY, CDR2 SMNVEV (reference sequence). V was cut by 8 bases and J by 5 bases, with 15 bases left in between. The CDR3 runs 14 residues. The CDR3 DNA reads as TGTGCCAGCGCTCCCGGACAGCCGAATGAAAAACTGTTTTTT. Translation: CASAPGQPNEKLFF.

This sequence joins TRBV6-5 and TRBJ1-1; D gene unclear. Trimming removed 7 bases from V and 4 bases from J, with 16 bases in between. Germline CDR1 reads MNHEY; CDR2 reads SVGAGI. This CDR3 has 14 residues. In DNA form, the CDR3 reads TGTGCCAGCAACGAGGGAGGGTCTGTCACTGAAGCTTTCTTT. It specifies CASNEGGSVTEAFF.

The gene calls are TRBV5-5 and TRBJ2-1; 10 bases map to TRBD1. The junction had 4 bases not matched to a gene; V was cut back by 5 bases and J by 2 bases. Germline V gene sequence: CDR1 SGHKS, CDR2 YYEKEE (reference sequence). This CDR3 spans 15 amino acids. The CDR3 reads CASSRTGGTYNEQFF. For the CDR3, the DNA is TGTGCCAGCAGTCGGACAGGGGGGACCTACAATGAGCAGTTCTTC.